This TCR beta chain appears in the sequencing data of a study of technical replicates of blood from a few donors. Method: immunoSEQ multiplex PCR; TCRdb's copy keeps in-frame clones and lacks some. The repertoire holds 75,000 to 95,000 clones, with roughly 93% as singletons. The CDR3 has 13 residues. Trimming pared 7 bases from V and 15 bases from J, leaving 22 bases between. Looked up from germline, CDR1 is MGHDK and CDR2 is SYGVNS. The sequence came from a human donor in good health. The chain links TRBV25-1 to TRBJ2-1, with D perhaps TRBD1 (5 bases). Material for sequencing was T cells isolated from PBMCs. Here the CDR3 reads CASTKPPPGNLFF. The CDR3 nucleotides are TGTGCCAGCACTAAGCCCCCACCAGGGAATCTGTTCTTC.